This T cell receptor (beta chain) was sequenced in a study of T cell responses to AZD1222 COVID-19 vaccine (dated by TCRdb to about 2021). Concerning the study at large: TCR sequencing was performed for some 250 trial participants, of whom roughly 200 were given two doses of AZD1222 and 26 were given two doses of MenACWY control vaccine. Enrollment into the trials was organized by age into subgroups of 18-55, 56-69 and 70-plus years, and those subgroups contained about 160, 30 and 59 TCR-sequenced participants, respectively. Overall study outcomes, separate from this receptor: A significant rise in spike-specific TCR breadth and depth was observed after two AZD1222 doses relative to day 0 and relative to MenACWY recipients. Nearly half of unique spike-specific TCRs reportedly recognized epitopes outside regions mutated in the B.1.351 and B.1.1.7 variants. CD4 TCRs associated with the vaccine covered the entire spike protein, and the dominant responses were in regions 160-218 and 743-854. Conclusions about previously exposed vaccinees were limited because only six AZD1222 recipients were SARS-CoV-2 seropositive at baseline. No day 14 peak-response samples were available, so repertoires were characterized only after the peak T cell response. Most participants were white British and females outnumbered males, and the authors suggested that clonal diversity may have been underestimated. In the small 56-69-year group, the increase in depth fell short of significance, most likely because of low power.

This clone was recorded once. The antigen it binds to is not known. Base qualities were left out, and no much larger clone turns up one base away. The time point label, read with the paper, signifies: baseline before first vaccination. Interpreted using the paper, the treatment or condition label stands for: meningococcal conjugate vaccine given as trial control. Vaccinee samples came from UK trials COV001 and COV002, including a single-blind randomized controlled phase 2/3 trial of AZD1222 (ChAdOx1 nCoV-19) in healthy adults. For TCRbeta chain sequencing, PBMC samples from trial participants were taken at day 0 and at day 28 after the second dose. Reading from cysteine to phenylalanine, the CDR3 counts 12 amino acids. The retained sequence is limited to the CDR3, 36 bases, with the frame set at the first base. The V end loses 2 bases and the J end loses 8 bases, and a stretch of 12 bases separates them. Taken from the germline V gene, the CDR1 and CDR2 loops are SQVTM and ANQGSEA.

The CDR3 regions of human TCRbeta chains were analyzed by immunosequencing. The authors processed their data as follows. Repertoire TCRs were checked for matches against a reference library of SARS-CoV-2-specific TCRs that had been generated using the MIRA antigen-specificity platform. Breadth was defined as the fraction of unique TCRs that were SARS-CoV-2-associated, and depth was defined as the fraction of total T cells that were SARS-CoV-2-associated. Using the MIRA data, each spike-specific TCR was mapped to the spike region that the TCR reacts to and placed in a CD4 or CD8 class. Log10-transformed breadth and depth values were compared by one-way ANOVA with Sidak's multiple comparisons tests. As stored in TCRdb, this immuneACCESS dataset retains in-frame rearrangements with V and J assigned. A fraction of the clones does not appear; measured against another copy, unresolved V genes explain less than half of the discrepancy, and the remainder lacks a known reason. V and J calls and clone size come straight from that table; D and trimming were deduced from the DNA. The sample contains approximately 80,000 clones, 88% of them found a single time. The ten largest clones represent 4% to 5.5% of the sample.

The sequence joins TRBV29-1 to TRBJ1-2, with TRBD1 tentatively as D gene (5 bases match). The receptor comes from an adult in good health. The specimen was peripheral blood, collected on day 0 of MenACWY control vaccination. CDR3 loop: CSVEPPSGGYTF. DNA sequence: TGCAGCGTTGAACCCCCATCAGGGGGCTACACCTTC.